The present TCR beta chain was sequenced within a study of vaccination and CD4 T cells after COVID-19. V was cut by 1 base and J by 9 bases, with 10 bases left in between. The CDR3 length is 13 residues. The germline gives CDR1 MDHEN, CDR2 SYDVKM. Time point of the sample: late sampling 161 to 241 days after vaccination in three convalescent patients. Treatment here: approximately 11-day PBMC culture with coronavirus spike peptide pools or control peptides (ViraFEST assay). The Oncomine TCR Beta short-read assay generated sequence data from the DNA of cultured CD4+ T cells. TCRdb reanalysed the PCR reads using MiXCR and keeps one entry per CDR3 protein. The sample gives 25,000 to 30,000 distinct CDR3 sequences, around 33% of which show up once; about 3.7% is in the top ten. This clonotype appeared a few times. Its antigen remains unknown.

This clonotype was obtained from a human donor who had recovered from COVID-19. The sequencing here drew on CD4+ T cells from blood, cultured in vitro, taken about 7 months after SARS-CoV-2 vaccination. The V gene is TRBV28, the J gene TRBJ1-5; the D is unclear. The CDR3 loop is CASSLFPPSPQHF. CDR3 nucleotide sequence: TGTGCCAGCAGTTTATTCCCCCCTTCGCCCCAGCATTTT.